A single sample is the source of the 30 T cell receptor beta chains below, sequenced in a study of metastatic and nonmetastatic thyroid tumors. MiXCR reprocessed the PCR reads for TCRdb. The sample comprises about 20,000 clones, approximately 14% of which are singletons, and about 20% rests with the top ten. Thyroid surgery had not been preceded by any treatment in any patient. Sequencing was carried out using blood. The receptor set was obtained from a female donor with papillary thyroid cancer or a benign thyroid nodule (not recorded which). Some clones in this sample may be carry-over from other donors' samples.

This chain uses TRBV20-1 with TRBJ2-2; a possible D gene is TRBD2 (6 bases). This CDR3 region has 18 residues. The germline V gene has CDR1 DFQATT and CDR2 SNEGSKA (reference sequence). Trimming took off 5 bases at V and 3 bases at J, with 25 bases between the two ends. As DNA, the CDR3 is TGCAGTGCTCTAGGAAGCCCCACGGGGAGGAATTACACCGGGGAGCTGTTTTTT. Protein product: CSALGSPTGRNYTGELFF.

This clone has a count of ten or more. In DNA form, the CDR3 reads TGTGCCAGCAGACGTGGGACGCACGAAAAACTGTTTTTT. Encoded protein: CASRRGTHEKLFF. The rearrangement joins TRBV12-3 or TRBV12-4 to TRBJ1-4; TRBD1 might be the D (5 bases). The CDR3 runs 13 residues. Trimming pared 6 bases from V and 8 bases from J, leaving 13 bases between.

Comment on this clone: One end of the junction does not line up with germline, which may come from a read error. The chain recombines TRBV7-2 with TRBJ1-4, with D possibly being TRBD1 (5 bases). Germline CDR1 reads SGHTA; CDR2 reads FQGNSA. CDR3 size: 16 residues. The CDR3 loop reads CASISQAGLTNEKLFF. As DNA, the CDR3 is TGTGCCAGCATCTCACAGGCGGGGTTAACTAATGAAAAGCTGTTTTTT.

At least ten counts were recorded for this clone. DNA of the CDR3: TGTGCCAGCAGTAGGGACAGAGGTGTGGAGACCCAGTACTTC. It codes for CASSRDRGVETQYF. The rearrangement links TRBV2 to TRBJ2-5; TRBD1 aligns across 7 bases. Germline V gene lookup returns CDR1 SNHLY and CDR2 FYNNEI. V was pared by 5 bases and J by 5 bases, with 8 bases of the junction left unmatched. There are 14 residues in the CDR3.

This chain connects TRBV3-1 to TRBJ2-2, with TRBD1 as a possible D gene (5 bases). The V end was cut by 4 bases, the J end by 0 bases, with 9 bases between. Germline V gene lookup returns CDR1 LGHDT and CDR2 YNNKEL (reference sequence). This CDR3 is built from 15 residues. This chain's CDR3 is CASSRQPPNTGELFF. For the CDR3, the DNA is TGTGCCAGCAGCCGACAGCCCCCGAACACCGGGGAGCTGTTTTTT. The variable domain in full, completed from reference TRBV3-1 and TRBJ2-2, reads DTAVSQTPKYLVTQMGNDKSIKCEQNLGHDTMYWYKQDSKKFLKIMFSYNNKELIINETVPNRFSPKSPDKAHLNLHINSLELGDSAVYFCASSRQPPNTGELFFGEGSRLTVL.

This clone has a count of ten or more. This sequence joins TRBV12-3 or TRBV12-4 and TRBJ2-7; tentatively, D is TRBD2 (6 bases). Trimming removed 1 base from V and 2 bases from J, with 18 bases in between. This CDR3 spans 17 amino acids. This CDR3 is CASSLGSVVAATYEQYF. DNA of the CDR3: TGTGCCAGCAGTTTAGGGTCGGTAGTAGCGGCAACCTACGAGCAGTACTTC.

Many counts were recorded for this clone. This rearrangement joins TRBV7-9 to TRBJ1-6, with 9 bases matching TRBD1. This CDR3 contains 17 residues. Germline V gives CDR1 SEHNR, CDR2 FQNEAQ (reference sequence). Trimming cost V 5 bases and J 1 base; bases outside gene matches: 6. The CDR3 DNA reads as TGTGCCAGCAGCGAGACAGGGGGTTGGTCCTATAATTCACCCCTCCACTTT. Its translation is CASSETGGWSYNSPLHF.

The V call is TRBV20-1, the J call TRBJ1-1; D perhaps matches TRBD1 (5 bases). This CDR3 has 15 residues. Germline assignment: CDR1 DFQATT and CDR2 SNEGSKA (reference sequence). V was clipped by 4 bases and J by 4 bases, with 19 bases between them. CDR3 sequence (DNA): TGCAGTGCTATAGATATCAAGGAGGGGCTCACTGAAGCTTTCTTT. Amino acids: CSAIDIKEGLTEAFF.

This rearrangement joins TRBV6-2 or TRBV6-3 to TRBJ2-2, with D perhaps matching TRBD1 (6 bases). Germline V lookup: CDR1 MNHEY, CDR2 SVGEGT. The CDR3 sequence is 20 residues long. Trimming stripped 5 bases from V and 1 base from J, with 26 bases between. The CDR3 spells CASSHPLQGPKTKNTGELFF. DNA for the CDR3: TGTGCCAGCAGTCACCCACTACAGGGCCCGAAGACTAAGAACACCGGGGAGCTGTTTTTT.

The rearrangement joins TRBV18 to TRBJ1-5; D perhaps matches TRBD1 (5 bases). Germline CDR1 KGHSH, CDR2 LQKENI. This CDR3 contains 15 residues. The V and J ends lost 4 bases and 7 bases respectively, with 17 bases between them. This CDR3 is CASSQGSSGGQPQHF. The CDR3 DNA reads as TGTGCCAGCTCACAGGGAAGCAGCGGGGGACAGCCCCAGCATTTT.

This clone is judged medium-sized. The CDR3 loop reads CASSPRIDSYEQYF. In nucleotides, the CDR3 is TGTGCCAGCAGCCCCCGGATAGACAGCTACGAGCAGTACTTC. V and J are TRBV27 and TRBJ2-7; possible D gene TRBD1, 5 bases. Looked up from germline, CDR1 is MNHEY and CDR2 is SMNVEV (reference sequence). CDR3 length: 14 residues. V was shortened by 6 bases and J by 3 bases, with 15 bases between the two germline ends.

Only a few counts were recorded for this clone. V is TRBV28 and J is TRBJ1-6, with D perhaps TRBD1 (6 bases). Germline V CDR1 and CDR2: MDHEN, SYDVKM. V was trimmed by 3 bases and J by 10 bases, leaving 19 bases between them. The CDR3 length is 16 residues. This CDR3 reads CASSLIGWQGRSPLHF. For the CDR3, the DNA is TGTGCCAGCAGTTTGATAGGGTGGCAGGGGAGGTCACCCCTCCACTTT.

The V call is TRBV7-8, the J call TRBJ1-2, with TRBD1 identical over 8 bases. The germline V gene encodes CDR1 SGHVS and CDR2 FQNEAQ. V lost 5 bases to trimming and J lost 4 bases; unmatched junction nucleotides: 6. This CDR3 is built from 14 residues. CDR3 coding DNA: TGTGCCAGCAGCCTGGATGGACAGGGCTATGGCTACACCTTC. Translated, it gives CASSLDGQGYGYTF. The complete variable domain, with remaining parts taken from reference TRBV7-8 and TRBJ1-2, reads GAGVSQSPRYKVAKRGQDVALRCDPISGHVSLFWYQQALGQGPEFLTYFQNEAQLDKSGLPSDRFFAERPEGSVSTLKIQRTQQEDSAVYLCASSLDGQGYGYTFGSGTRLTVV.

This clone was counted a few times. Other DNA sequences of this sample code for an identical CDR3. V usage is TRBV5-1 and J usage is TRBJ2-3, with 9 bases fitting TRBD2. CDR3 length: 20 residues. Per the germline V gene, CDR1 is SGHRS and CDR2 is YFSETQ. The ends lost 4 bases at V and 2 bases at J; junction bases unmatched: 20. The CDR3 DNA sequence: TGCGCCAGCAGCGGGTTGGCAGCGGGAGGACCCTCCCCCCTCACAGATACGCAGTATTTT. Residues: CASSGLAAGGPSPLTDTQYF.

The rearrangement links TRBV6-1 to TRBJ1-4; TRBD1 aligns across 10 bases. CDR1 is MNHNS and CDR2 is SASEGT in the germline V gene. V trimming: 0 bases; J trimming: 8 bases; junction bases outside the gene matches: 6. The CDR3 totals 16 residues. CDR3 nucleotide sequence: TGTGCCAGCAGTGAAGCTCCCGGACAGGGGGGGGAAAAACTGTTTTTT. Amino acids: CASSEAPGQGGEKLFF.

This clone is medium-sized. The chain joins TRBV6-4 to TRBJ1-1; D is uncertain. Looked up from germline, CDR1 is MRHNA and CDR2 is SNTAGT. The CDR3 runs to 13 residues. V lost 0 bases and J 9 bases, leaving 11 bases between the germline ends. Here the CDR3 DNA reads TGTGCCAGCAGTGACTCAGCTCAGGATAAAGCTTTCTTT. Translation: CASSDSAQDKAFF.

The gene calls are TRBV4-2 and TRBJ2-3; TRBD2 agrees at 10 bases. Losses at the gene ends were 1 base for V and 5 bases for J; bases not matched to a gene: 12. This CDR3 has 18 amino acids. Germline V gene sequence: CDR1 LGHNA, CDR2 YNFKEQ. DNA of the CDR3: TGTGCCAGCAGCCAAGGGTCGAGTCTAGCGGGAGCAGGAGATACGCAGTATTTT. Its protein is CASSQGSSLAGAGDTQYF.

As for this clone: The junction departs from germline at one end; a sequencing error may be responsible. This rearrangement joins TRBV7-2 to TRBJ2-1; D is possibly TRBD2 (6 bases). The CDR3 runs 15 residues. Per the germline V gene, CDR1 is SGHTA and CDR2 is FQGNSA. The DNA of the CDR3 is TGTGTCAGCAGCTTAGCACTAGCAGGTCAGCCGGAGCAGTTCTTC. This codes for CVSSLALAGQPEQFF. Full variable domain (rest looked up from reference TRBV7-2 and TRBJ2-1): GAGVSQSPSNKVTEKGKDVELRCDPISGHTALYWYRQSLGQGLEFLIYFQGNSAPDKSGLPSDRFSAERTGGSVSTLTIQRTQQEDSAVYLCVSSLALAGQPEQFFGPGTRLTVL.

By share, this clone counts as medium-sized. This chain joins TRBV12-3 or TRBV12-4 and TRBJ2-7, with 7 nucleotides matching TRBD2. CDR3 length equals 11 residues. With 4 bases clipped from V and 7 bases from J, the junction kept 1 base outside the gene matches. The CDR3 protein is CASSSGGEQYF. Written as DNA, the CDR3 is TGTGCCAGCAGTTCGGGGGGTGAGCAGTACTTC.

A word on this clone: Mismatch with germline at one junction end may stem from a read error. The chain couples TRBV5-1 to TRBJ1-5, with unresolved D. Germline V lookup: CDR1 SGHRS, CDR2 YFSETQ. This CDR3 contains 13 residues. The CDR3 loop is CASILDGNQHQHF. DNA for the CDR3: TGCGCCAGCATCTTGGACGGGAATCAGCACCAGCATTTT.

Regarding this clone: A much larger clone lies a single base off, so this may be a read error. As the CDR3 is not closed by the conserved phenylalanine or tryptophan, this likely results from a read error. This chain uses TRBV6-5 with TRBJ1-4; maybe TRBD1 (5 bases). Germline V gene lookup returns CDR1 MNHEY and CDR2 SVGAGI. V was clipped by 5 bases and J by 5 bases, with 9 bases between them. This CDR3 spans 13 amino acids. In DNA, the CDR3 is TGTGCCAGCAGTACCGGGACCAATGAAAAACTGTTTCTT. Its translation: CASSTGTNEKLFL.

There are many counts of this clone. The chain carries TRBV15 and TRBJ2-3; TRBD2 matches at 9 bases. V dropped 1 base and J dropped 4; count of bases not matched to a gene: 6. CDR3 length: 16 residues. The germline CDR1 and CDR2 sequences are LNHNV and YYDKDF (reference sequence). CDR3 DNA sequence: TGTGCCACCAGCAGAGTGGCAGCGGGGGGCCCAGATACGCAGTATTTT. It specifies CATSRVAAGGPDTQYF.

Ten or more counts support this clone. The CDR3 spells CASSQSAGWTGELFF. Written as DNA, the CDR3 is TGTGCCAGCAGCCAATCGGCGGGTTGGACCGGGGAGCTGTTTTTT. The gene calls are TRBV16 and TRBJ2-2; D perhaps matches TRBD2 (5 bases). The CDR3 extends over 15 amino acids. With 0 bases removed from V and 5 bases from J, the gap between germline ends came to 10 bases. CDR1 is KGHSY and CDR2 is FQNENV in the germline V gene.

This clone qualifies as medium-sized. V is TRBV6-5 and J is TRBJ1-2; D is unclear. Germline-derived CDR1 and CDR2 are MNHEY and SVGAGI. V lost 0 bases to trimming and J lost 2 bases, with 7 bases between them. This CDR3 contains 14 residues. The CDR3 is CASSYSRGNYGYTF. The DNA of the CDR3 is TGTGCCAGCAGTTACTCGAGAGGGAACTATGGCTACACCTTC.

This clone was observed at least ten times. The V call is TRBV7-6, the J call TRBJ2-2; D remains ambiguous. This CDR3 contains 13 residues. The V end lost 1 base, the J end lost 4 bases, and 4 bases lay between the germline ends. In germline, CDR1 is SGHVS, CDR2 FNYEAQ. The CDR3 region has the DNA TGTGCCAGCAGCTTAGTTCTCACCGGGGAGCTGTTTTTT. Encoded protein: CASSLVLTGELFF. Full variable domain (outside the CDR3, taken from reference TRBV7-6 and TRBJ2-2): GAGVSQSPRYKVTKRGQDVALRCDPISGHVSLYWYRQALGQGPEFLTYFNYEAQQDKSGLPNDRFSAERPEGSISTLTIQRTEQRDSAMYRCASSLVLTGELFFGEGSRLTVL.

This clone was seen a few times. The chain is built from TRBV6-4 and TRBJ2-2, with a weak D call TRBD2 (6 bases). Germline values: CDR1 MRHNA, CDR2 SNTAGT. Trimming removed 3 bases at V and 7 bases at J, with 15 bases between. CDR3 length: 15 amino acids. CDR3 in amino acids: CASSDLGGRYGELFF. In DNA, the CDR3 is TGTGCCAGCAGTGATTTGGGAGGACGGTACGGGGAGCTGTTTTTT.

This clone was seen a few times. The CDR3 DNA is TGTGCCAGCAAGCAGGGCCCCGGGACTAGCGGGAGGGCCAAGGAGCAGTTCTTC. It codes for CASKQGPGTSGRAKEQFF. The chain couples TRBV5-6 to TRBJ2-1, with 16 bases that match TRBD2. The CDR3 has 18 amino acids. The germline CDR1 and CDR2 sequences are SGHDT and YYEEEE. Trimming took 6 bases from V and 10 from J; bases not matched to a gene: 16.

The gene calls are TRBV7-3 and TRBJ2-7, with a tentative D call TRBD2 (5 bases). Trimming shortened V by 5 bases and J by 7 bases, and 18 bases separated the two germline ends. The germline V gene has CDR1 SGHTA and CDR2 FQGTGA. There are 14 residues in the CDR3. The CDR3: CASSPNLDRREQYF. Here the CDR3 DNA reads TGTGCCAGCAGCCCCAACCTCGACCGGAGGGAGCAGTACTTC.

This clone was detected ten times or more. The genes are TRBV5-6 and TRBJ2-1, with 8 bases identical to TRBD1. V lost 4 bases to trimming and J lost 7 bases; unmatched junction nucleotides: 4. Germline V CDR1 and CDR2: SGHDT, YYEEEE. The CDR3 consists of 13 residues. The DNA for the CDR3 is TGTGCCAGCAGCAAGACAGGGGCGAATGAGCAGTTCTTC. Its translation: CASSKTGANEQFF.

The CDR3 is CATSDSRGLAGAVGEQYF. As DNA, the CDR3 is TGTGCCACCAGTGATTCCCGTGGACTAGCGGGAGCGGTAGGCGAGCAGTACTTC. The J gene is TRBJ2-7, the V gene TRBV24-1, with 13 bases matching TRBD2. Unmatched junction bases numbered 12, after V lost 2 bases and J lost 6 bases. CDR1 is KGHDR and CDR2 is SFDVKD in the germline V gene. The CDR3 runs 18 residues.